This is a list of T cell receptor beta chains from one sample in a study of blood T cell repertoires in COVID-19. Assay used: immunoSEQ multiplex PCR; TCRdb lists only in-frame clones, some missing. The sample contains roughly 180,000 clones, about 81% of which appear only once. Material for sequencing was peripheral blood. Receptor source: an elderly woman with COVID-19, enrolled during active disease. Both conserved end residues are part of each CDR3. Each record gives: clone size, J gene, D gene, CDR3 length, V gene, CDR3 DNA, CDR3 protein. A D gene is named only where the DNA matches it firmly. Size tells how often a clone was seen (once, few, many) or the class of an expanded clone, and some rows leave it out.

NA TRBJ2-3 TRBD2 14 TRBV18 TGTGCCAGCTCACCGCTAGCGGGAGCAGATACGCAGTATTTT CASSPLAGADTQYF
NA TRBJ1-2 TRBD1 13 TRBV7-9 TGTGCCAGCAGCGTAGCCACAGGGGGTGGCTACACCTTC CASSVATGGGYTF
few TRBJ1-5 NA 13 TRBV12-3/TRBV12-4 TGTGCCAGCAGTTTCAGGGTGGAACAGCCCCAGCATTTT CASSFRVEQPQHF
NA TRBJ2-5 NA 13 TRBV6-5 TGTGCCAGCATGATAGTAGGAGCGGAGACCCAGTACTTC CASMIVGAETQYF
once TRBJ2-7 TRBD1 12 TRBV5-6 TGTGCCAGCAGCGCGGACAGGGGGGTAGAGTACTTC CASSADRGVEYF
once TRBJ1-1 TRBD1 14 TRBV3-1/TRBV3-2 TGTGCCAGCAGCAGGGACAGTAGTATCACTGAAGCTTTCTTT CASSRDSSITEAFF
NA TRBJ1-5 TRBD1 16 TRBV6-2/TRBV6-3 TGTGCCAGCAGTTTCACTCCGGGACAGAGTCTTCAGCCCCAGCATTTT CASSFTPGQSLQPQHF
NA TRBJ1-1 NA 12 TRBV6-5 TGTGCCAGCAATGGACAGAACACTGAAGCTTTCTTT CASNGQNTEAFF
NA TRBJ2-7 TRBD1 15 TRBV5-1 TGCGCCAGCAGTGACCCGACAGGGGATCCAAGAAAGCAGTACTTC CASSDPTGDPRKQYF
NA TRBJ2-5 NA 14 TRBV7-2 TGTGCCAGCAGCCGCAATCCGGGTATAGAGACCCAGTACTTC CASSRNPGIETQYF
NA TRBJ1-1 NA 15 TRBV19 TGTGCCAGTAGTATGAGCTGGAGGTCTGGGACTGAAGCTTTCTTT CASSMSWRSGTEAFF
NA TRBJ1-1 TRBD1 13 TRBV4-1 TGCGCCAGCAGCGTGGACAGGGACACTGAAGCTTTCTTT CASSVDRDTEAFF
few TRBJ2-7 NA 12 TRBV7-6 TGTGCCAGCAGCCCCTTAACCTACGAGCAGTACTTC CASSPLTYEQYF
NA TRBJ2-1 TRBD1 17 TRBV24-1 TGTGCCACCAGTGATTACCAGGGACAGGGGGCCCTCAATGAGCAGTTCTTC CATSDYQGQGALNEQFF
NA TRBJ1-1 NA 13 TRBV6-9 TGTGCCAGCAGTTATTCTGGGGCCCAAGAGGCTTTCTTT CASSYSGAQEAFF
few TRBJ1-1 NA 13 TRBV30 TGTGCCTGGACTAAAAAGGCGGTCACTGAAGCTTTCTTT CAWTKKAVTEAFF
NA TRBJ1-5 TRBD1 17 TRBV24-1 TGTGCCACCAGTGCGGGACAGGGAATTGCAAGCAATCAGCCCCAGCATTTT CATSAGQGIASNQPQHF
once TRBJ1-2 TRBD1 14 TRBV9 TGTGCCAGCAGCGTAGCCGGGACAGGGTATGGCTACACCTTC CASSVAGTGYGYTF
NA TRBJ2-2 TRBD2 18 TRBV28 TGTGCCAGCAGTTTACCCGGGTGGGCTAGCGGGAACACCGGGGAGCTGTTTTTT CASSLPGWASGNTGELFF
NA TRBJ1-2 TRBD1 17 TRBV24-1 TGTGCCACCAGTGATCTAGGCCAGGACAGGGGTTGGTATGGCTACACCTTC CATSDLGQDRGWYGYTF
NA TRBJ2-7 TRBD2 15 TRBV28 TGTGCCAGCAGTCCAGCAGCGGGGGTCTCCTACGAGCAGTACTTC CASSPAAGVSYEQYF
NA TRBJ2-7 TRBD2 15 TRBV5-4 TGTGCCAGCAGCTCCAAACTAGCGGGAGAAGACGAGCAGTACTTC CASSSKLAGEDEQYF
NA TRBJ1-3 NA 14 TRBV9 TGTGCCAGCAGCGTCTCCACAGGGGGAAACACCATATATTTT CASSVSTGGNTIYF
few TRBJ2-3 TRBD2 16 TRBV9 TGTGCCAGCAGCGCGGGACTAGCGGGGGGGGCAGATACGCAGTATTTT CASSAGLAGGADTQYF
NA TRBJ1-4 NA 13 TRBV11-1 TGTGCCAGCAGGATGCGGGGGAATGAAAAACTGTTTTTT CASRMRGNEKLFF
NA TRBJ1-1 TRBD1 16 TRBV4-1 TGCGCCAGCAGCCAAGGTGGGACAGGTTCGAACACTGAAGCTTTCTTT CASSQGGTGSNTEAFF
NA TRBJ2-7 NA 14 TRBV4-1 TGCGCCAGCAGCCACGCCACAGGGTCCTACGAGCAGTACTTC CASSHATGSYEQYF
NA TRBJ2-2 NA 16 TRBV2 TGTGCCAGCAGTGGACAGGACCATCCGAACACCGGGGAGCTGTTTTTT CASSGQDHPNTGELFF
NA TRBJ1-5 NA 15 TRBV5-6 TGTGCCAGCAGCTTATACAGGTATAGCAATCAGCCCCAGCATTTT CASSLYRYSNQPQHF
NA TRBJ2-7 NA 12 TRBV11-3 TGTGCCAGCAGCTCAGGCTTTTGGGAGCAGTACTTC CASSSGFWEQYF
NA TRBJ1-2 TRBD1 15 TRBV2 TGTGCCAGCAGCATAACAGGGGGCGCTAACTATGGCTACACCTTC CASSITGGANYGYTF
NA TRBJ1-2 NA 13 TRBV2 TGTGCCAGCAGTCTAGGGGCCAACTATGGCTACACCTTC CASSLGANYGYTF
NA TRBJ2-1 TRBD2 16 TRBV28 TGTGCCAGCAGTTTACTTAGCGGGAGAGGAAGGAATGAGCAGTTCTTC CASSLLSGRGRNEQFF
NA TRBJ2-7 NA 12 TRBV2 TGTGCCAGCGGTACAGGAACCTACGAGCAGTACTTC CASGTGTYEQYF
NA TRBJ2-5 TRBD2 15 TRBV2 TGTGCCAGCAGTCGGGCGAGCGGGAGCCTGGAGACCCAGTACTTC CASSRASGSLETQYF
NA TRBJ2-4 TRBD2 19 TRBV19 TGTGCCAGTAGTATGGTGGGACTAGCGGGAGGTGACGCCAAAAACATTCAGTACTTC CASSMVGLAGGDAKNIQYF
medium-sized TRBJ2-1 NA 15 TRBV7-6 TGTGCCAGCAGCTTAGAAGCGATCGCCTACAATGAGCAGTTCTTC CASSLEAIAYNEQFF
few TRBJ1-2 TRBD1 17 TRBV11-2 TGTGCCAGCAGCTTAGGGACAGGTTGGGGGTCTAACTATGGCTACACCTTC CASSLGTGWGSNYGYTF
NA TRBJ1-1 NA 12 TRBV4-1 TGCGCCAGCAGCGTGGTAGAGGGTGAAGCTTTCTTT CASSVVEGEAFF
NA TRBJ2-3 TRBD2 16 TRBV19 TGTGCCAGTAGTGTCGATAGCGGGGGGGCCGGAGATACGCAGTATTTT CASSVDSGGAGDTQYF
few TRBJ1-2 NA 16 TRBV6-6 TGTGCCAGCAGTTACGGCGGCAGGGGTCCCAACTATGGCTACACCTTC CASSYGGRGPNYGYTF
NA TRBJ2-3 NA 17 TRBV5-1 TGCGCCAGCAGCTTGGTGTTAGAATCCTTTGTCGCAGATACGCAGTATTTT CASSLVLESFVADTQYF
NA TRBJ2-3 NA 15 TRBV7-9 TGTGCCAGCAGCCTGGGACTTCCTAGCACAGATACGCAGTATTTT CASSLGLPSTDTQYF